This T cell receptor beta chain is drawn from a study of Graves' ophthalmopathy and Graves' hyperthyroidism. The CDR3 sequence is 14 residues long. CDR1 is LNHDA, CDR2 SQIVND, per germline (reference sequence). Trimming removed 5 bases from V and 2 bases from J, with 12 bases in between. RNA transcripts served as template for amplifying TCR beta CDR3 sequences. First-round RT-PCR relied on HTBI primers, and a second-round multiplex PCR came next. TCRdb re-called the multiplex PCR reads through MiXCR, storing one row per CDR3 protein. The data show about 700,000 distinct CDR3 sequences, with roughly two fifths seen just once and more than 2.5% held by the top ten. In this sample, this clonotype turned up many times. Researchers turned away patients with other autoimmune diseases, uncontrolled infections, pregnancy or lactation.

This clonotype was sampled from an adult man with Graves' ophthalmopathy. The J gene is TRBJ2-5, the V gene TRBV19, with a weak D call TRBD2 (6 bases). The sequenced sample was peripheral blood. The CDR3 DNA sequence: TGTGCCAGTAGTCCTTCTAGCGCGCAAGAGACCCAGTACTTC. As protein: CASSPSSAQETQYF. The whole variable domain, remainder taken from reference TRBV19 and TRBJ2-5, is DGGITQSPKYLFRKEGQNVTLSCEQNLNHDAMYWYRQDPGQGLRLIYYSQIVNDFQKGDIAEGYSVSREKKESFPLTVTSAQKNPTAFYLCASSPSSAQETQYFGPGTRLLVL.